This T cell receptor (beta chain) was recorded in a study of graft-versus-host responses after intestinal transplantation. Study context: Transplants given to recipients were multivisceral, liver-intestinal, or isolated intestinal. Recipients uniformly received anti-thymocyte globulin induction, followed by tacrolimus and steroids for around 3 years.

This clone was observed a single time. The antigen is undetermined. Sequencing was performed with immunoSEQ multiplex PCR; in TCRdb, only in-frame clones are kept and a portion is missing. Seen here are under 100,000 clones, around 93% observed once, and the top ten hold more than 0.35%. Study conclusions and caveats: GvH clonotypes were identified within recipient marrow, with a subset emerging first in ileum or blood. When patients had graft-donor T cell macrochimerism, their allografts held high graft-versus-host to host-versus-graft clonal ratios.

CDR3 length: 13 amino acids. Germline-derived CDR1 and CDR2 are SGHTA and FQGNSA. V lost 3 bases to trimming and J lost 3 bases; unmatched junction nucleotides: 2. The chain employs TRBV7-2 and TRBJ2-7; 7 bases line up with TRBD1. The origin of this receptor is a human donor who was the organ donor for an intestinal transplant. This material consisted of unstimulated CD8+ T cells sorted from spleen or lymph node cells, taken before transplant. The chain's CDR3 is CASSFYRGYEQYF. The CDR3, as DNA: TGTGCCAGCAGCTTTTACAGGGGCTACGAGCAGTACTTC.